This TCR beta chain was captured in a study of shared clonotypes between healthy human individuals. Study-wide results and limits: Larger richness was generally estimated for naive than memory subsets.

The naive CD8 fraction comprised CD45RO-negative cells positively selected for CCR7 and excluded terminally differentiated effector memory CD45RA+ cells. Note on this clone: Its antigen remains unidentified.

Trimming pared 2 bases from V and 5 bases from J, leaving 8 bases between. The CDR3 runs to 13 residues. Germline V gene sequence: CDR1 SGHDT, CDR2 YYEEEE. Profiling relied on immunoSEQ multiplex PCR, and the TCRdb table lists in-frame clones only, not all of them. The sample records about 2 million clones, over 85% being singletons. V gene TRBV5-6 combines with J gene TRBJ2-1, with D unresolved. The receptor was derived from a man between 18 and 29 years old in good health. Sequenced: naive CD8+ T cells sorted from blood. As DNA, the CDR3 is TGTGCCAGCAGCTTCCTAGGGAACAATGAGCAGTTCTTC. Protein: CASSFLGNNEQFF.